This TCR beta chain is from a study of CD4 and CD8 cells across lung adenocarcinoma regions. TCRdb reprocessed the PCR reads via MiXCR and lists one record per CDR3 protein. The repertoire holds 3,000 to 3,500 distinct CDR3 sequences, with about 59% as singletons. Germline V lookup: CDR1 MNHNS, CDR2 SASEGT. There are 13 residues in the CDR3. The rearrangement links TRBV6-1 to TRBJ2-1; D possibly matches TRBD1 or TRBD2 (5 bases each). The J call could be wrong; TRBJ2-5 is a better fit for the DNA end. The source material was CD4+ T cells from the margin of a lung tumor. The TCR sequence derives from a male donor with lung adenocarcinoma. The CD4 and CD8 labels of this study may be unreliable. CDR3 loop: CASSKGPQETQYF. CDR3 bases: TGTGCCAGCAGTAAGGGACCTCAAGAGACCCAGTACTTC.